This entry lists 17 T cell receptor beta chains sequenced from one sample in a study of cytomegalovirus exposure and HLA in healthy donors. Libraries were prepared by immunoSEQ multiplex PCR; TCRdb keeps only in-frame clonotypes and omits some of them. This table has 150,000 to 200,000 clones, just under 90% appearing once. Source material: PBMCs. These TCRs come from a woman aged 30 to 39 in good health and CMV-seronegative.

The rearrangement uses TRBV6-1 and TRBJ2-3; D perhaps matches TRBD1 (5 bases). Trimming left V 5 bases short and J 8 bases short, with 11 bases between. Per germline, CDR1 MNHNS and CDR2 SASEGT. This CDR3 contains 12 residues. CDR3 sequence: CASSRGSATQYF. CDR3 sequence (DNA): TGTGCCAGCAGTAGGGGTTCAGCTACGCAGTATTTT.

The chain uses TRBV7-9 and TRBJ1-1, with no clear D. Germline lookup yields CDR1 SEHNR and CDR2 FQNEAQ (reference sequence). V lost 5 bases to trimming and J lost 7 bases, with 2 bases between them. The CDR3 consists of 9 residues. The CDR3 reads CASSLEAFF. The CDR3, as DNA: TGTGCCAGCAGCCTTGAAGCTTTCTTT.

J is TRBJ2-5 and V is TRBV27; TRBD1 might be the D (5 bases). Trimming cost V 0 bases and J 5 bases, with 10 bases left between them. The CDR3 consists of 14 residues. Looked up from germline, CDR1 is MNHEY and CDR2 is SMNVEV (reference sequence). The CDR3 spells CASSLSGPRETQYF. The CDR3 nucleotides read TGTGCCAGCAGTTTATCGGGGCCCAGGGAGACCCAGTACTTC.

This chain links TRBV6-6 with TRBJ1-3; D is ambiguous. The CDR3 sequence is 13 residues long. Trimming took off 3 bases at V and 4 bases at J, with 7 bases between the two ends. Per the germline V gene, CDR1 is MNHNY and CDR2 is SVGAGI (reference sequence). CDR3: CASSYEGGNTIYF. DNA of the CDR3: TGTGCCAGCAGTTATGAGGGAGGAAACACCATATATTTT.

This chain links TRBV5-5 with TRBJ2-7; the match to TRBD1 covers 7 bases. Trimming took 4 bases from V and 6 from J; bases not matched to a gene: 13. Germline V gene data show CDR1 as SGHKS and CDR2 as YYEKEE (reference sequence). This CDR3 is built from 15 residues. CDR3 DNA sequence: TGTGCCAGCAGCCAGTTGACAGGGTCTTTTTTCGAGCAGTACTTC. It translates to CASSQLTGSFFEQYF.

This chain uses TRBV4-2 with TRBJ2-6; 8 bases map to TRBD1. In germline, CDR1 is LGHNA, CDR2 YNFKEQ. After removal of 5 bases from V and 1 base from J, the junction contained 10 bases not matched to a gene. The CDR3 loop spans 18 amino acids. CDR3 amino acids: CASSRKPGQVSGANVLTF. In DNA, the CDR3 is TGTGCCAGCAGCAGAAAACCGGGACAGGTATCTGGGGCCAACGTCCTGACTTTC.

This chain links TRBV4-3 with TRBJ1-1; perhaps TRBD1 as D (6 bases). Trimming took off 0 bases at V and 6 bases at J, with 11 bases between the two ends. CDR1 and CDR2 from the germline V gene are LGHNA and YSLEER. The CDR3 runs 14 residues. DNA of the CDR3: TGCGCCAGCAGCCAAGATCTTGGGGGCGCTGAAGCTTTCTTT. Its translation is CASSQDLGGAEAFF.

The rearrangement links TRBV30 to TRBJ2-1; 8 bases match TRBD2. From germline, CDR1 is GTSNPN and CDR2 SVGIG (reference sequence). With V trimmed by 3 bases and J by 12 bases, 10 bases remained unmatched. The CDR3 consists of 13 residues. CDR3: CAWSGGGYIGQFF. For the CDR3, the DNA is TGTGCCTGGAGCGGCGGGGGGTATATCGGGCAGTTCTTC.

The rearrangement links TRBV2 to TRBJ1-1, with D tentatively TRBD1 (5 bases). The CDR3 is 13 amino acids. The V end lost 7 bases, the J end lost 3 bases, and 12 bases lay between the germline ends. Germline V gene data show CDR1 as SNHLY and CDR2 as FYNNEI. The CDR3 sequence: CASTREGDTEAFF. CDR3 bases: TGTGCCAGCACGCGCGAAGGGGACACTGAAGCTTTCTTT.

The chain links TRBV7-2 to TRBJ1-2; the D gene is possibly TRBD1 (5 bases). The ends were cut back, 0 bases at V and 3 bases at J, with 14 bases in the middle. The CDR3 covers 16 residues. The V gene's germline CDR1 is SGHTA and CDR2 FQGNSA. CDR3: CASSLAGGGVDYGYTF. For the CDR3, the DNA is TGTGCCAGCAGCTTAGCGGGGGGAGGGGTCGACTATGGCTACACCTTC.

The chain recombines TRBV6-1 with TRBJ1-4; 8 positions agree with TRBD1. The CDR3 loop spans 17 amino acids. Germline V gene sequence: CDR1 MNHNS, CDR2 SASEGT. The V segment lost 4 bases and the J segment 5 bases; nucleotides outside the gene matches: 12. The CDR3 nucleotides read TGTGCCAGCAGTGGGGTCCCGGGACAGGCCCAAAATGAAAAACTGTTTTTT. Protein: CASSGVPGQAQNEKLFF.

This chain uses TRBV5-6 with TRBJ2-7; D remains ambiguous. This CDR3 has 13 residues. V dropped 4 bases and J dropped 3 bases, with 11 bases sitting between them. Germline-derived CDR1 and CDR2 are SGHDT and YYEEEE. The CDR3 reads CASSDPLVYEQYF. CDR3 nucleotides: TGTGCCAGCAGCGATCCATTAGTCTACGAGCAGTACTTC.

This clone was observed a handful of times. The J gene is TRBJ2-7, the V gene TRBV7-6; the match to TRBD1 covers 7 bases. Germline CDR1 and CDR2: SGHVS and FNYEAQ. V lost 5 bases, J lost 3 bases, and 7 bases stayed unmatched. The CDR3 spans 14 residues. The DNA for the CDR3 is TGTGCCAGCAGCGAAGCCGGGACAGACTACGAGCAGTACTTC. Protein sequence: CASSEAGTDYEQYF.

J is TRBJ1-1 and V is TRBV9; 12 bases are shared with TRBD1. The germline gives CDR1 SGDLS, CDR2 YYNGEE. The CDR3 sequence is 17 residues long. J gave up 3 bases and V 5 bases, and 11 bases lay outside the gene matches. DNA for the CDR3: TGTGCCAGCAGTCCCGGGACAGGGGGCTTTTTTTACACTGAAGCTTTCTTT. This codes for CASSPGTGGFFYTEAFF.

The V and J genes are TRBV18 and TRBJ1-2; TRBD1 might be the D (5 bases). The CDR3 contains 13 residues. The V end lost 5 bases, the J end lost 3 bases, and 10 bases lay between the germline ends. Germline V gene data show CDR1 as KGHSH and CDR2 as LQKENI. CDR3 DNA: TGTGCCAGCTCAGCGGACAAAGACTATGGCTACACCTTC. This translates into CASSADKDYGYTF.

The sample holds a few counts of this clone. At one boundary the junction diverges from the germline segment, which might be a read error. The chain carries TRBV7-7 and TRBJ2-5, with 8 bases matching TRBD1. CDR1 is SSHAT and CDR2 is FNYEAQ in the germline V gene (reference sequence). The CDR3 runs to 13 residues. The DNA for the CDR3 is TGTGCTAGCAGCACAGACAGGGGCAAGACCCAGTACTTC. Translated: CASSTDRGKTQYF. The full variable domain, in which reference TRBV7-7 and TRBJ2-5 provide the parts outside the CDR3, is GAGVSQSPRYKVTKRGQDVTLRCDPISSHATLYWYQQALGQGPEFLTYFNYEAQPDKSGLPSDRFSAERPEGSISTLTIQRTEQRDSAMYRCASSTDRGKTQYFGPGTRLLVL.

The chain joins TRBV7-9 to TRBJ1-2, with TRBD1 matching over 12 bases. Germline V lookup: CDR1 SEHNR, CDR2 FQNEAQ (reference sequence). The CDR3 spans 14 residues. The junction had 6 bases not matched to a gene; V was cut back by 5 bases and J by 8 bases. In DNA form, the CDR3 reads TGTGCCAGCAGCGCGGGACAGGGGGCTAAAGGCTACACCTTC. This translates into CASSAGQGAKGYTF.